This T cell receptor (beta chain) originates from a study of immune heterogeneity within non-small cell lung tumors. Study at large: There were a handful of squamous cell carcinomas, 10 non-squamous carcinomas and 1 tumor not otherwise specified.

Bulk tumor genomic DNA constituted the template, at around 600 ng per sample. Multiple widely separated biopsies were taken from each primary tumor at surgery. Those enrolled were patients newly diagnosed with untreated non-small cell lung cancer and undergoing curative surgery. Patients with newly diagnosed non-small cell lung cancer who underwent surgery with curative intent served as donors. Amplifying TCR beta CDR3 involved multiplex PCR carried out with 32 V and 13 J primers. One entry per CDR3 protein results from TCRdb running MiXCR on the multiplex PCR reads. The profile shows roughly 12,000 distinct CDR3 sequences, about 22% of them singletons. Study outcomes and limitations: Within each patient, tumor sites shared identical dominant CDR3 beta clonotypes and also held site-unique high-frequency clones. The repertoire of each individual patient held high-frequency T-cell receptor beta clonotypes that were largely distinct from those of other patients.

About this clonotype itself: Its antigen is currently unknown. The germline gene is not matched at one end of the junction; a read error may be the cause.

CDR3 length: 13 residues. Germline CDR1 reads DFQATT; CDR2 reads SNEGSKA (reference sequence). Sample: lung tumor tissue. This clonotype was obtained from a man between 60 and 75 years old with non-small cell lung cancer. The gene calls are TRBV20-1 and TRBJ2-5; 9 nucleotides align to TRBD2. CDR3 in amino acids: CSFGVAGDENQYF. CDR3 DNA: TGCAGTTTCGGGGTAGCGGGAGATGAGAACCAGTACTTC.